This entry describes one TCR beta chain. This clonotype has a handful of counts. Its antigen remains undetermined. Base qualities were left out, and no much larger clone turns up one base away. This specimen belongs to a study of T cells after yellow fever vaccination (dated by TCRdb to between 2018 and 2021). The study in broad terms: Libraries from fractions with low cell numbers were prepared with the SMART-Seq v4 Ultra Low Input RNA kit. To follow T-cell clones before and after primary and booster YFV17D yellow fever vaccination, bulk TCR alpha and beta repertoires were sequenced over time. Blood was collected at multiple timepoints before and after primary and secondary immunization, and bulk PBMC replicates and cell subsets were isolated. Two healthy male donors, one aged 18 to 29 and one aged 30 to 40 years, were included in the cohort. Summary of the overall study and its limitations: Because only a couple of donors were included in the study, the extent to which the findings can be generalized is limited. Compared with the primary T-cell response, the secondary T-cell response was weaker but faster, peaking on day 5 rather than day 15. A small fraction of clonotypes showed up in both the CD4 and CD8 compartments, probably as a result of convergent recombination. Computational filtering was required because FACS-sorted repertoires could contain abundant contaminating clonotypes from the bulk population. After the booster, most of the clones that had expanded following primary vaccination were detected again (around 95% of CD4 and around 87% of CD8), which suggests that memory was broadly maintained.

The V end gives up 0 bases and the J end 4 bases, leaving 6 bases in the junction not matched to a gene. The cysteine opens and the phenylalanine closes a CDR3 of 17 amino acids. Only CDR3 DNA remains: 51 bases, in frame from the first base. CDR1 LGHDT and CDR2 YNNKEL were looked up in the germline V gene (reference sequence). In light of the paper, this sample's treatment or condition label describes: live attenuated yellow fever vaccine strain. Two biological replicates of bulk PBMCs were collected at each blood-draw timepoint. PBMCs were isolated from peripheral blood using a standard Ficoll-Paque protocol. TriZol was used to extract RNA from bulk PBMCs, CD4 and CD8 fractions, and dextramer-positive and dextramer-negative fractions. Synthesis of TCR cDNA relied on 5'RACE template switching, a step that introduced a universal primer site along with unique molecular identifiers. Priming for cDNA synthesis came from both the TCR alpha and TCR beta constant segments. Library amplification involved two PCR steps, and the second step added sample barcodes and sequencing adapters. Sequencing of the libraries was done on either Illumina HiSeq 2500 (2x100 bp) or NovaSeq (2x150 bp). The study's own analysis went as follows. Demultiplexing of reads and collapsing into UMI consensus sequences were performed with MIGEC, and V(D)J alignment was carried out with MiXCR. Vaccine-responding clonotypes were identified with edgeR using replicate PBMC samples, with FDR below 0.01 and a log2 fold change above 5 up to day 15 being required. Each bulk clonotype was labeled CD4 or CD8 based on which sequenced repertoire, CD4 or CD8, contained the clonotype at higher abundance. TCRdb handled the public reads itself, with Q25 trimming in fastp and clone calling in MiXCR, and kept productive beta chains. Every distinct CDR3 protein forms one entry, paired with its most common genes and DNA. TCRdb, not the authors, supplied the V and J calls. This sample is represented by 450,000 to 550,000 distinct CDR3 sequences; 21% of them were singletons. Jointly, the top ten make up 16% of the sample.

The sequences come from PBMCs, collected roughly 23 days after the first yellow fever vaccination. This clonotype was sampled from a man younger than 35 who received the YFV17D yellow fever vaccine. In this chain, TRBV3-1 is recombined with TRBJ2-1, with 10 bases in between that match TRBD2. The CDR3 is CASSQDLLAGEYNEQFF. The sequenced DNA is TGTGCCAGCAGCCAAGATCTTCTAGCGGGGGAATACAATGAGCAGTTCTTC.